This passage covers 32 T cell receptor beta chains from one sample sequenced in a study of T cells after yellow fever vaccination. TCRdb re-called the 5' RACE reads with MiXCR, one entry per CDR3 protein. The sample gives approximately 550,000 distinct CDR3 sequences, around an eighth of which show up once; over 11% is in the top ten. The sequencing used PBMCs, collected on the day of the yellow fever booster vaccination. These receptors originate from a man aged 25 to 40 who received the YFV17D yellow fever vaccine.

The rearrangement links TRBV2 to TRBJ1-6; D is possibly TRBD1 (5 bases). From germline, CDR1 is SNHLY and CDR2 FYNNEI. The CDR3 extends over 14 amino acids. Trimming stripped 7 bases from V and 7 bases from J, with 14 bases between. Here the CDR3 reads CASTLGRGNSPLHF. The CDR3 DNA reads as TGTGCCAGCACCTTGGGACGAGGAAATTCACCCCTCCACTTT.

This clonotype was recorded at least ten times. The chain couples TRBV20-1 to TRBJ1-5, with D unclear. The V end lost 3 bases, the J end lost 4 bases, and 7 bases lay between the germline ends. The CDR3 is 12 residues long. Germline CDR1 and CDR2: DFQATT and SNEGSKA (reference sequence). CDR3 in DNA: TGCAGTGCTAGCGGTGGGAATCAGCCCCAGCATTTT. Translation gives CSASGGNQPQHF.

This chain joins TRBV6-1 and TRBJ2-2, with TRBD2 matching 8 bases. CDR1 MNHNS and CDR2 SASEGT come from the germline V gene. Trimming took 1 base from V and 6 from J; bases not matched to a gene: 4. This CDR3 has 15 residues. The CDR3 DNA follows: TGTGCCAGCAGTGAAGGTAGCGGGACTTCCGGGGAGCTGTTTTTT. Its translation: CASSEGSGTSGELFF.

The chain recombines TRBV11-2 with TRBJ2-1; 9 bases align to TRBD2. CDR1 is SGHAT and CDR2 is FQNNGV in the germline V gene. V lost 6 bases to trimming and J lost 4 bases; unmatched junction nucleotides: 16. This CDR3 is 18 amino acids long. As DNA, the CDR3 is TGTGCCAGCAGACCGCAGTCCTTCGGGACTAGCAGTTACAATGAGCAGTTCTTC. Translation: CASRPQSFGTSSYNEQFF.

The gene calls are TRBV4-3 and TRBJ2-3, with 14 bases identical to TRBD2. Trimming took 1 base from V and 6 from J; bases not matched to a gene: 9. The CDR3 is made up of 18 amino acids. Per germline, CDR1 LGHNA and CDR2 YSLEER. The CDR3 sequence is CASSQAAGTSGSLDTQYF. The CDR3 DNA is TGCGCCAGCAGCCAAGCCGCCGGGACTAGCGGGAGTCTTGATACGCAGTATTTT.

This clonotype was counted only a few times. V and J are TRBV5-1 and TRBJ2-2, with TRBD1 as a possible D gene (6 bases). Germline CDR1 and CDR2: SGHRS and YFSETQ. This CDR3 has 16 amino acids. Trimming took 6 bases from V and 0 from J, leaving 15 bases between them. The CDR3 coding sequence is TGCGCCAGCACCCAGGGGACGGCTACGAACACCGGGGAGCTGTTTTTT. This codes for CASTQGTATNTGELFF.

This clonotype has only a few counts. The chain has TRBV19 and TRBJ2-1; D call uncertain. Germline lookup yields CDR1 LNHDA and CDR2 SQIVND (reference sequence). Trimming pared 6 bases from V and 8 bases from J, leaving 11 bases between. The CDR3 contains 12 residues. The chain's CDR3 is CASRSGFYEQFF. The CDR3 coding sequence is TGTGCCAGTAGGTCCGGGTTCTATGAGCAGTTCTTC.

The sample holds a few counts of this clonotype. V usage is TRBV14 and J usage is TRBJ2-7; 8 positions agree with TRBD2. There are 15 residues in the CDR3. Germline-derived CDR1 and CDR2 are SGHDN and FVKESK. V gave up 1 base and J gave up 3 bases; unmatched junction bases: 5. CDR3 amino acids: CASSQAGTSFYEQYF. CDR3 DNA: TGTGCCAGCAGCCAAGCCGGGACTAGTTTCTACGAGCAGTACTTC.

V usage is TRBV4-3 and J usage is TRBJ2-7, with D possibly TRBD1 on 5 matching bases. V was pared by 0 bases and J by 4 bases, with 10 bases between. The CDR3 totals 14 residues. CDR1 LGHNA and CDR2 YSLEER come from the germline V gene. CDR3 sequence (DNA): TGCGCCAGCAGCCAAGACCGACAGAGTTACGAGCAGTACTTC. Amino acid sequence: CASSQDRQSYEQYF.

Only a few counts were recorded for this clonotype. The rearrangement links TRBV12-3 or TRBV12-4 to TRBJ2-3, with 8 bases fitting TRBD2. The CDR3 is 16 amino acids. V shed 5 bases, J shed 8 bases, and the junction held 15 bases outside the gene matches. The CDR3 bases are TGTGCCAGCAGTATTCGAGCGGGAGCGTACCGGGTTACGCAGTATTTT. This sequence encodes CASSIRAGAYRVTQYF.

In this sample, this clonotype turned up a few times. The chain has TRBV7-9 and TRBJ1-5, with D possibly TRBD1 on 5 matching bases. The CDR3 has 14 residues. V lost 0 bases to trimming and J lost 4 bases, with 7 bases between them. CDR1 and CDR2 (germline): SEHNR, FQNEAQ (reference sequence). CDR3 protein: CASSLAGENQPQHF. The CDR3 bases are TGTGCCAGCAGCTTAGCGGGGGAGAATCAGCCCCAGCATTTT.

The V call is TRBV12-3 or TRBV12-4, the J call TRBJ1-5; unclear D gene. Trimming stripped 5 bases from V and 6 bases from J, with 17 bases between. CDR3 length: 15 amino acids. CDR3 nucleotide sequence: TGTGCCAGCAGTCCCCCCGGCGGGCTCGGTCAGCCCCAGCATTTT. Translation gives CASSPPGGLGQPQHF.

This clonotype was found a few times. The J gene is TRBJ2-5, the V gene TRBV7-2, with D possibly being TRBD1 or TRBD2 (5 bases each). The V end was cut by 2 bases, the J end by 4 bases, with 14 bases between. Germline loops: CDR1 SGHTA, CDR2 FQGNSA. The CDR3 extends over 15 amino acids. Here the CDR3 DNA reads TGTGCCAGCAGCTTACCCCTGTCGGGGACAGAGACCCAGTACTTC. It encodes CASSLPLSGTETQYF.

The chain has TRBV4-2 and TRBJ2-5; D not resolved. Trimming left V 0 bases short and J 7 bases short, with 9 bases between. This CDR3 spans 13 amino acids. Germline assignment: CDR1 LGHNA and CDR2 YNFKEQ. CDR3 DNA sequence: TGTGCCAGCAGCCAAGATAGGTCAGGGACCCAGTACTTC. Amino acids: CASSQDRSGTQYF.

V and J are TRBV5-1 and TRBJ1-2; no clear D. The germline V gene has CDR1 SGHRS and CDR2 YFSETQ. The CDR3 extends over 16 amino acids. The V end was cut by 4 bases, the J end by 0 bases, with 16 bases between. The CDR3 DNA sequence: TGCGCCAGCAGCATGGCTGAATTCTCAGCTAACTATGGCTACACCTTC. It specifies CASSMAEFSANYGYTF.

This chain joins TRBV10-1 and TRBJ1-1; D gene uncertain. The V gene lost 3 bases and the J gene lost 8 bases, with 10 bases spanning the gap. Germline lookup yields CDR1 WNHNN and CDR2 SYGVQD (reference sequence). CDR3 size: 12 residues. CDR3 region: CASSDHTDEAFF. For the CDR3, the DNA is TGCGCCAGCAGTGACCACACTGACGAAGCTTTCTTT.

The sample holds many counts of this clonotype. The chain is built from TRBV12-3 or TRBV12-4 and TRBJ2-5; D remains unclear. The CDR3 spans 15 residues. Trimming took 4 bases from V and 1 from J, leaving 13 bases between them. In nucleotides, the CDR3 is TGTGCCAGCAGTTCGCACGGGTCCTCCCAAGAGACCCAGTACTTC. Its translation: CASSSHGSSQETQYF.

The V gene is TRBV6-1, the J gene TRBJ1-5; the D gene is possibly TRBD1 (5 bases). The V end lost 8 bases, the J end lost 1 base, and 12 bases lay between the germline ends. Germline-derived CDR1 and CDR2 are MNHNS and SASEGT. This CDR3 is 14 amino acids long. The CDR3 spells CASGPWGSNQPQHF. CDR3 in DNA: TGTGCCAGCGGACCGTGGGGGAGCAATCAGCCCCAGCATTTT.

This clonotype was seen a handful of times. The chain joins TRBV7-9 to TRBJ2-7, with 9 bases fitting TRBD2. V was clipped by 6 bases and J by 2 bases; unmatched bases: 5. Germline-derived CDR1 and CDR2 are SEHNR and FQNEAQ (reference sequence). The CDR3 length is 14 residues. The CDR3 is CASSSSGKAYEQYF. CDR3 coding DNA: TGTGCCAGCAGTTCTAGCGGGAAAGCCTACGAGCAGTACTTC.

V is TRBV29-1 and J is TRBJ2-2; D is unresolved. The V gene's germline CDR1 is SQVTM and CDR2 ANQGSEA. CDR3 length equals 13 residues. V lost 1 base and J lost 6, with 9 bases in between. CDR3 in DNA: TGCAGCGTTGAAGGGGATGGGGCCGGGGAGCTGTTTTTT. Its translation is CSVEGDGAGELFF.

The V call is TRBV5-5, the J call TRBJ1-5; D is unresolved. V dropped 4 bases and J dropped 3 bases, with 14 bases sitting between them. CDR1 is SGHKS and CDR2 is YYEKEE in the germline V gene (reference sequence). The CDR3 is 15 residues long. For the CDR3, the DNA is TGTGCCAGCAGCCCGGTCCCACAGCCCAATCAGCCCCAGCATTTT. Protein product: CASSPVPQPNQPQHF. Complete variable domain (other parts from reference TRBV5-5 and TRBJ1-5): DAGVTQSPTHLIKTRGQQVTLRCSPISGHKSVSWYQQVLGQGPQFIFQYYEKEERGRGNFPDRFSARQFPNYSSELNVNALLLGDSALYLCASSPVPQPNQPQHFGDGTRLSIL.

This clonotype was observed a handful of times. The J gene is TRBJ2-3, the V gene TRBV28, with 8 bases lining up with TRBD2. The germline gives CDR1 MDHEN, CDR2 SYDVKM. V shed 8 bases, J shed 6 bases, and the junction held 19 bases outside the gene matches. This CDR3 comprises 17 residues. The chain's CDR3 is CASRVASRGGVGDTQYF. CDR3 bases: TGTGCCAGCCGCGTCGCCTCACGGGGGGGAGTCGGGGATACGCAGTATTTT.

This clonotype was picked up a small number of times. The V call is TRBV5-1, the J call TRBJ2-7, with D perhaps matching TRBD2 (6 bases). V dropped 2 bases and J dropped 5 bases, with 17 bases sitting between them. The CDR3 contains 15 residues. The germline CDR1 and CDR2 sequences are SGHRS and YFSETQ. The CDR3, as DNA: TGCGCCAGCAGCTTCGGTCGACGGGAGCCCCACGAGCAGTACTTC. Translated, it gives CASSFGRREPHEQYF.

The chain carries TRBV9 and TRBJ1-1, with D possibly being TRBD1 (6 bases). This CDR3 spans 14 amino acids. CDR1 and CDR2 from the germline V gene are SGDLS and YYNGEE. Trimming took off 4 bases at V and 7 bases at J, with 17 bases between the two ends. CDR3 bases: TGTGCCAGCAGCCCGACCAGGGGAAGAGGTGAAGCTTTCTTT. Residues: CASSPTRGRGEAFF.

This clonotype was seen a few times. The V gene is TRBV12-3 or TRBV12-4, the J gene TRBJ2-7, with TRBD2 as a possible D gene (6 bases). The CDR3 is made up of 13 amino acids. Trimming took 5 bases from V and 4 from J, leaving 12 bases between them. The CDR3 coding sequence is TGTGCCAGCAGTGGGGGGATAAGGTACGAGCAGTACTTC. Amino acid sequence: CASSGGIRYEQYF.

The chain recombines TRBV4-2 with TRBJ2-6; no definite D call. Germline-derived CDR1 and CDR2 are LGHNA and YNFKEQ. This CDR3 comprises 16 residues. V shed 0 bases and J shed 0 bases, with 6 bases lying between them. The CDR3 DNA reads as TGTGCCAGCAGCCAAGAAGATGGCTCTGGGGCCAACGTCCTGACTTTC. Translation: CASSQEDGSGANVLTF.

In this sample, this clonotype turned up a few times. V and J are TRBV20-1 and TRBJ2-1, with TRBD2 matching 9 bases. Germline V lookup: CDR1 DFQATT, CDR2 SNEGSKA (reference sequence). The CDR3 contains 15 residues. The V gene end was trimmed by 6 bases and the J gene end by 7 bases; junction bases not matched to a gene: 13. CDR3 bases: TGCAGTGCGGGCTCATTAGCGGGAGTGGGGAATGAGCAGTTCTTC. This translates into CSAGSLAGVGNEQFF.

This clonotype has a count of ten or more. The chain has TRBV7-9 and TRBJ2-3; D not resolved. The V and J ends lost 0 bases and 6 bases respectively, with 4 bases between them. The CDR3 is 12 amino acids. Germline assignment: CDR1 SEHNR and CDR2 FQNEAQ (reference sequence). The chain's CDR3 is CASSLALDTQYF. CDR3 in DNA: TGTGCCAGCAGCTTAGCGCTGGATACGCAGTATTTT.

The table lists this clonotype with a few counts. The J gene is TRBJ2-2, the V gene TRBV5-4, with 7 bases identical to TRBD2. The CDR3 contains 15 residues. Unmatched junction bases numbered 10, after V lost 4 bases and J lost 7 bases. Germline CDR1 and CDR2: SGHNT and YYREEE (reference sequence). CDR3 protein: CASSRVAGVNGELFF. DNA for the CDR3: TGTGCCAGCAGCCGTGTGGCGGGAGTCAACGGGGAGCTGTTTTTT.

The chain is built from TRBV11-2 and TRBJ2-2; D not resolved. Trimming shortened V by 5 bases and J by 6 bases, and 13 bases separated the two germline ends. The CDR3 contains 14 residues. Germline V gene sequence: CDR1 SGHAT, CDR2 FQNNGV. The chain's CDR3 is CASSPTMRAGELFF. Here the CDR3 DNA reads TGTGCCAGCAGCCCTACGATGAGAGCCGGGGAGCTGTTTTTT.

The chain is built from TRBV6-5 and TRBJ2-1, with TRBD2 matching over 7 bases. The V segment lost 0 bases and the J segment 15 bases; nucleotides outside the gene matches: 20. The CDR3 is made up of 17 amino acids. From germline, CDR1 is MNHEY and CDR2 SVGAGI. CDR3 coding DNA: TGTGCCAGCAGTTACTCGAGGCAGCAAGCGTCGAGCGGGGCATCGTTCTTC. Protein: CASSYSRQQASSGASFF.

This clonotype was counted a few times. The chain carries TRBV23-1 and TRBJ1-1; D remains ambiguous. TRBV23-1 counts as an open reading frame of uncertain function. Trimming took off 0 bases at V and 0 bases at J, with 11 bases between the two ends. CDR3 length equals 16 residues. CDR3 nucleotides: TGCGCCAGCAGTCAATCACGAGTGGAGATGAACACTGAAGCTTTCTTT. Translation: CASSQSRVEMNTEAFF.